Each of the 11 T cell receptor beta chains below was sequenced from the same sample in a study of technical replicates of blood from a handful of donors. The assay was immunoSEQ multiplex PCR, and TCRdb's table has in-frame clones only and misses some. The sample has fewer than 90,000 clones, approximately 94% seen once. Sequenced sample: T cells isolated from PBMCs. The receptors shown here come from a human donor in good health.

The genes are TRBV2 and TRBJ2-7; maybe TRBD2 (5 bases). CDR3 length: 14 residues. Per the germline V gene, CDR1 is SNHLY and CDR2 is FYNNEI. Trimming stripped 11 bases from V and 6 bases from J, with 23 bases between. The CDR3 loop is CAVRRGSPPGEQYF. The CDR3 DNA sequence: TGTGCCGTTCGGCGAGGGTCACCGCCGGGCGAGCAGTACTTC.

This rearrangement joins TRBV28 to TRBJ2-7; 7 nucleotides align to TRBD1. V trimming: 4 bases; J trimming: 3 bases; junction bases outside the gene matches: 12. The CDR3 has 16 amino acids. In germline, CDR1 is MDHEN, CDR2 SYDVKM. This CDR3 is CASSSFATGSVYEQYF. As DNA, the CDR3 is TGTGCCAGCAGTTCCTTCGCGACAGGGTCAGTCTACGAGCAGTACTTC.

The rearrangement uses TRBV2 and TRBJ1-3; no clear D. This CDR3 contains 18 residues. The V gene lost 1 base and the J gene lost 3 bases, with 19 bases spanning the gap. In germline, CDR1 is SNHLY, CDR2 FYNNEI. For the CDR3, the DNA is TGTGCCAGCAGTGAAGTCAGGACGGCCGAGGGATTTGGAAACACCATATATTTT. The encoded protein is CASSEVRTAEGFGNTIYF.

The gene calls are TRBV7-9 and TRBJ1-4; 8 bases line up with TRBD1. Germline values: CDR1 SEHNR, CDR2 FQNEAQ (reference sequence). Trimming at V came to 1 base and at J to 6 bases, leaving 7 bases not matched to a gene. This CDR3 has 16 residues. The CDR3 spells CASSLVFRGPDEKLFF. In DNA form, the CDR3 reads TGTGCCAGCAGCTTAGTTTTCAGGGGGCCTGATGAAAAACTGTTTTTT.

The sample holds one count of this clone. The CDR3 protein is CASSARTGTSGSSGANVLTF. CDR3 in DNA: TGTGCCAGCAGCGCGAGAACGGGGACTAGCGGAAGCTCTGGGGCCAACGTCCTGACTTTC. The chain recombines TRBV9 with TRBJ2-6; TRBD2 agrees at 11 bases. The CDR3 contains 20 residues. CDR1 is SGDLS and CDR2 is YYNGEE in the germline V gene. V gave up 3 bases and J gave up 0 bases; unmatched junction bases: 11.

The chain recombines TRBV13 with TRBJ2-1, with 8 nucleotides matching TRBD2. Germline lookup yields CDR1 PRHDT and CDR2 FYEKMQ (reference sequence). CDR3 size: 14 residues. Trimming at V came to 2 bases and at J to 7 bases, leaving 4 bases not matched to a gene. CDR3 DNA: TGTGCCAGCAGCTTACCGGGACTAGGGAATGAGCAGTTCTTC. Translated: CASSLPGLGNEQFF. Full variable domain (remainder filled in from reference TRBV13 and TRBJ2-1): AAGVIQSPRHLIKEKRETATLKCYPIPRHDTVYWYQQGPGQDPQFLISFYEKMQSDKGSIPDRFSAQQFSDYHSELNMSSLELGDSALYFCASSLPGLGNEQFFGPGTRLTVL.

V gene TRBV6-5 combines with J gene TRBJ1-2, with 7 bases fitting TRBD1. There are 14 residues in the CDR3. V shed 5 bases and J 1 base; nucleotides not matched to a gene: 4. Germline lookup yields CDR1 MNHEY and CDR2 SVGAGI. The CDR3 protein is CASSTRQGNYGYTF. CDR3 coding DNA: TGTGCCAGCAGTACCCGACAGGGTAACTATGGCTACACCTTC.

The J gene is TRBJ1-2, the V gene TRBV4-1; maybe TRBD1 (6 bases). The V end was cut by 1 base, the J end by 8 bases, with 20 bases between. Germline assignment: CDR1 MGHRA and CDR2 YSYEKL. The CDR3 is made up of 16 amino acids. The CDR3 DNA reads TGCGCCAGCAGCCAAGGCGGACAGCCTATGGTTACCGGCTACACCTTC. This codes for CASSQGGQPMVTGYTF.

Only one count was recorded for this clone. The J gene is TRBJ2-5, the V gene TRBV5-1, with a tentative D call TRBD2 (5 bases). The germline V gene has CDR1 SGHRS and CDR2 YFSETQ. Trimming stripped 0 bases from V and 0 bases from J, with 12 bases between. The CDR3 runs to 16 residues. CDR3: CASSLADSRNQETQYF. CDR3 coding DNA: TGCGCCAGCAGCTTGGCGGACTCGAGAAACCAAGAGACCCAGTACTTC.

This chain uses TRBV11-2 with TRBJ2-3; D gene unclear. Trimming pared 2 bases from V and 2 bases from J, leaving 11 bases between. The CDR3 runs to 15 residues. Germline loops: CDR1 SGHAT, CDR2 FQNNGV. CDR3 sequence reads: CASSLSRVATDTQYF. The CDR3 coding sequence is TGTGCCAGCAGCTTATCCCGGGTCGCCACAGATACGCAGTATTTT.

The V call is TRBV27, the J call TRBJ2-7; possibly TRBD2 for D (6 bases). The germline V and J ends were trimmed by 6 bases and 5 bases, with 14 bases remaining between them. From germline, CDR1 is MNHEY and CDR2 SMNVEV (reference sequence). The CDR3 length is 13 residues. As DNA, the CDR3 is TGTGCCAGCAGCTATAGCGGTGGGCACGAGCAGTACTTC. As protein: CASSYSGGHEQYF.